This T cell receptor beta chain was identified in a study of T-cell memory formation after mild COVID-19. Across the study: Largely donor-specific sequence clusters came from two donors.

Regarding this clonotype: Its target is unknown.

Trimming removed 4 bases at V and 5 bases at J, with 17 bases between. The length of the CDR3 is 15 residues. Per germline, CDR1 LGHNA and CDR2 YNFKEQ. Findings and caveats of the study: Clones which contracted sat mainly in CM and EM if CD4+, and in EMRA if CD8+.

TCRdb independently ran MiXCR on the 5' RACE reads; one entry per CDR3 protein. The data show some 300,000 distinct CDR3 sequences, 20% to 25% seen once. The genes are TRBV4-2 and TRBJ2-5, with D uncertain. The clonotype originates from a man younger than 35 who had mild COVID-19 (a few samples of this study predate the infection). Cell type and time point are not known. Input material: PBMCs or a T cell subset sorted from them (not recorded which). This chain's CDR3 is CASSPNINLGETQYF. The CDR3, as DNA: TGTGCCAGCAGCCCAAATATTAACCTCGGGGAGACCCAGTACTTC.